Described below is a single TCR beta chain sequence and its context. For blood RNA, unsorted whole blood served as the source, and germline DNA was extracted too. The data were obtained in a study of tumor-infiltrating lymphocytes in primary liver carcinoma. The authors made TCR beta cDNA from approximately 490 ng total RNA with a constant-region primer. Investigators got TCR beta libraries out of three nested multiplex PCR rounds, done with slightly modified ARM-PCR. The opening two PCR rounds, around 11 cycles each, paired TRBV1-TRBV30 forward primers with a C-beta reverse primer. TCRdb reprocessed the multiplex PCR reads with MiXCR, giving one entry per CDR3 protein. The sample has just over 300,000 distinct CDR3 sequences, 50% to 75% seen once. The CDR3 sequence is 13 residues long. The V and J ends lost 8 bases and 7 bases, in that order; junction bases with no gene match: 10. Germline V gene sequence: CDR1 MDHEN, CDR2 SYDVKM.

The chain joins TRBV28 to TRBJ1-2, with 7 bases aligning to TRBD1. This clonotype was obtained from a young woman with primary liver carcinoma and hepatitis B virus infection. Input material: peripheral blood. The CDR3 coding sequence is TGTGCCAGCGCAAACAGGGGAGGACGTGGCTACACCTTC. Amino acid sequence: CASANRGGRGYTF.